This is a list of T cell receptor beta chains from one sample in a study of blood T cell repertoires in COVID-19. Clones were sequenced by immunoSEQ multiplex PCR, and TCRdb holds only the in-frame ones, with some missing. This table holds roughly 80,000 clones, 65% to 85% found once. The sequencing sample was made of peripheral blood. The receptors were gathered from a man between 60 and 70 years old with active or convalescent COVID-19. Both conserved end residues are part of each CDR3. The D gene is left open where the match is weak. The size entry is marked missing in some rows and otherwise reads once, few, many or a size class.

D,J,size,V,CDR3,DNA
NA,TRBJ1-1,NA,TRBV5-6,CASSLFTGGAPTEAFF,TGTGCCAGCAGCTTATTTACCGGGGGGGCCCCCACTGAAGCTTTCTTT
NA,TRBJ1-1,NA,TRBV12-5,CASAPSGGNTEAFF,TGTGCTAGTGCCCCATCCGGTGGGAACACTGAAGCTTTCTTT
NA,TRBJ1-1,NA,TRBV6-2/TRBV6-3,CASSFSDLGGTEAFF,TGTGCCAGCAGTTTCTCCGATCTTGGCGGCACTGAAGCTTTCTTT
TRBD1,TRBJ2-3,NA,TRBV16,CASSQSYRGGNTDTQYF,TGTGCCAGCAGCCAATCCTACAGGGGTGGTAACACAGATACGCAGTATTTT
TRBD2,TRBJ2-1,NA,TRBV5-1,CASAGTSGGNEQFF,TGCGCCAGTGCTGGGACTAGCGGCGGCAATGAGCAGTTCTTC
TRBD1,TRBJ2-1,few,TRBV10-3,CAISTGGFYNEQFF,TGTGCCATCAGTACAGGGGGCTTCTACAATGAGCAGTTCTTC
TRBD1,TRBJ2-3,NA,TRBV27,CATADRGDTQYF,TGTGCCACGGCGGACAGGGGAGATACGCAGTATTTT
TRBD2,TRBJ2-7,NA,TRBV5-4,CASSPGGSKGTYEQYF,TGTGCCAGCAGCCCCGGGGGGAGTAAGGGGACCTACGAGCAGTACTTC
NA,TRBJ1-1,NA,TRBV5-4,CASSIYQQVNTEAFF,TGTGCCAGCAGCATCTACCAACAGGTGAACACTGAAGCTTTCTTT
NA,TRBJ1-4,NA,TRBV6-6,CASSSWTVGEKLFF,TGTGCCAGCAGTTCCTGGACAGTGGGCGAAAAACTGTTTTTT
NA,TRBJ2-1,NA,TRBV6-6,CASSFVVPEYNEQFF,TGTGCCAGCAGTTTTGTTGTCCCGGAGTACAATGAGCAGTTCTTC
NA,TRBJ2-4,NA,TRBV12-3/TRBV12-4,CASSYKALIQYF,TGTGCCAGCAGTTACAAAGCGCTTATTCAGTACTTC
NA,TRBJ2-1,NA,TRBV5-4,CASSLDLGNYEQFF,TGTGCCAGCAGCTTGGACCTGGGCAACTATGAGCAGTTCTTC
TRBD1,TRBJ2-7,few,TRBV7-2,CASSLVPGTGNEQYF,TGTGCCAGCAGCTTAGTTCCCGGGACAGGGAACGAGCAGTACTTC
TRBD1,TRBJ2-7,NA,TRBV23-1,CASSHPDRENSYEQYF,TGCGCCAGCAGTCACCCCGACAGGGAAAACTCCTACGAGCAGTACTTC
NA,TRBJ1-4,NA,TRBV19,CASSVTLEEEKLFF,TGTGCCAGTAGTGTGACCCTTGAGGAAGAAAAACTGTTTTTT
NA,TRBJ1-2,NA,TRBV2,CASRADGYTF,TGTGCCAGCAGGGCAGATGGCTACACCTTC
TRBD1,TRBJ2-5,NA,TRBV11-3,CASSKRTGGRETQYF,TGTGCCAGCAGCAAACGGACAGGGGGGAGAGAGACCCAGTACTTC
TRBD1,TRBJ2-7,few,TRBV7-2,CASSLTGDTRREQYF,TGTGCCAGCAGCTTAACAGGGGACACCCGACGGGAGCAGTACTTC
NA,TRBJ2-3,NA,TRBV12-5,CASAPGQSSTDTQYF,TGTGCTAGTGCCCCTGGACAGTCTAGCACAGATACGCAGTATTTT
NA,TRBJ1-2,NA,TRBV11-2,CASSLVTQGGGYTF,TGTGCCAGCAGCTTAGTTACACAGGGTGGTGGCTACACCTTC
TRBD1,TRBJ2-2,NA,TRBV4-2,CASSQPQGDSFTGELFF,TGTGCCAGCAGCCAGCCCCAGGGGGACAGCTTTACCGGGGAGCTGTTTTTT
NA,TRBJ1-3,once,TRBV19,CASSIGGEVGNTIYF,TGTGCCAGTAGTATCGGGGGAGAAGTTGGAAACACCATATATTTT
NA,TRBJ1-1,NA,TRBV6-2/TRBV6-3,CASSNRFMNTEAFF,TGTGCCAGCAGTAACAGGTTCATGAACACTGAAGCTTTCTTT
NA,TRBJ1-5,NA,TRBV27,CASSTGHQPQHF,TGTGCCAGCAGTACAGGGCATCAGCCCCAGCATTTT
TRBD1,TRBJ1-3,NA,TRBV9,CASSVGQGASGNTIYF,TGTGCCAGCAGCGTAGGTCAGGGGGCCTCTGGAAACACCATATATTTT
TRBD2,TRBJ2-3,NA,TRBV6-5,CASSSSGRSDTQYF,TGTGCCAGCAGTTCGTCCGGGAGGTCAGATACGCAGTATTTT
TRBD2,TRBJ2-1,NA,TRBV5-6,CASSFPGGIYNEQFF,TGTGCCAGCAGTTTCCCCGGGGGGATCTACAATGAGCAGTTCTTC
TRBD1,TRBJ2-4,NA,TRBV5-6,CASSYGQGGSNIQYF,TGTGCCAGCAGCTACGGACAGGGGGGGTCAAACATTCAGTACTTC
NA,TRBJ1-3,NA,TRBV5-5,CASSLGEAGNTIYF,TGTGCCAGCAGCTTGGGGGAGGCTGGAAACACCATATATTTT
NA,TRBJ1-4,NA,TRBV7-2,CASSLSPYRDPNEKLFF,TGTGCCAGCAGCTTGAGTCCTTACAGGGACCCTAATGAAAAACTGTTTTTT
NA,TRBJ2-3,NA,TRBV18,CASSQRGYTDTQYF,TGTGCCAGCTCCCAACGCGGTTACACAGATACGCAGTATTTT
NA,TRBJ1-1,NA,TRBV19,CASSISGGNTEAFF,TGTGCCAGTAGTATTTCTGGAGGGAACACTGAAGCTTTCTTT
NA,TRBJ1-6,NA,TRBV5-1,CASSLEGGDSPLHF,TGCGCCAGCAGCTTAGAGGGGGGGGATTCACCCCTCCACTTT
NA,TRBJ2-3,NA,TRBV3-1/TRBV3-2,CASSQDVGLSRDTQYF,TGTGCCAGCAGCCAAGATGTCGGACTAAGTCGGGATACGCAGTATTTT
TRBD1,TRBJ1-1,NA,TRBV19,CASSRDREVYGTEAFF,TGTGCCAGTAGCCGGGACAGGGAGGTTTATGGCACTGAAGCTTTCTTT
TRBD1,TRBJ1-1,NA,TRBV4-2,CASRSETGGITEAFF,TGTGCCAGCAGGTCAGAGACAGGGGGCATCACTGAAGCTTTCTTT
TRBD1,TRBJ1-6,NA,TRBV6-1,CASSERDRGHSPLHF,TGTGCCAGCAGTGAGCGGGACAGGGGGCATTCACCCCTCCACTTT
NA,TRBJ2-3,many,TRBV2,CASTSGWLTDTQYF,TGTGCCAGCACCTCAGGGTGGTTAACAGATACGCAGTATTTT
NA,TRBJ1-2,NA,TRBV24-1,CATSQGNSGYTF,TGTGCCACCAGTCAGGGAAATTCTGGCTACACCTTC
TRBD1,TRBJ1-1,NA,TRBV18,CASSLQGDLNTEAFF,TGTGCCAGCTCACTACAGGGGGATCTGAACACTGAAGCTTTCTTT
TRBD1,TRBJ1-1,NA,TRBV29-1,CSVGVSQGETEAFF,TGCAGCGTTGGGGTGTCACAGGGGGAAACTGAAGCTTTCTTT
TRBD2,TRBJ2-5,NA,TRBV3-1/TRBV3-2,CASRGLGSGGQETQYF,TGTGCCAGCAGGGGCTTGGGTAGCGGGGGCCAAGAGACCCAGTACTTC